Below, one TCR beta chain is given with its context. Its antigen remains unidentified. The sample originates from a study of CD4 T cells in relation to SARS-CoV-2 and coronaviruses. Background on the study: ViraFEST: approximately 10-day antigen culture of PBMCs, then TCR beta CDR3 sequencing.

Unexposed donor CD4+ T cells date from about 2011-2018, before the COVID-19 pandemic. Isolation of CD4+ T cells took place after less than 13 days in culture. Germline V lookup: CDR1 SGHTA, CDR2 FQGNSA. The CDR3 loop spans 15 amino acids. V gave up 3 bases and J gave up 1 base, with 12 bases separating them. This table comes from immunoSEQ multiplex PCR, and its TCRdb copy is limited to in-frame clones, with some not included. Of 26,000 or so clones in the sample, 74% were seen once. The sample taken for sequencing was CD4+ T cells from PBMCs, cultured in vitro. This receptor was identified in a human donor in good health. The V gene is TRBV7-2, the J gene TRBJ1-1; D is undetermined. The CDR3 here is CASSFGVQRNTEAFF. CDR3 DNA: TGTGCCAGCAGCTTTGGTGTACAGCGGAACACTGAAGCTTTCTTT.